This T cell receptor beta chain was captured in a study of blood T cell repertoires in COVID-19. The CDR3 has 15 amino acids. Germline V lookup: CDR1 MNHNY, CDR2 SVGAGI (reference sequence). The junction had 6 bases not matched to a gene; V was cut back by 0 bases and J by 8 bases. Using immunoSEQ multiplex PCR, the repertoire was profiled, and TCRdb retains in-frame clones only, with some absent. This sample has under 300,000 clones, with 85% found just once. The sequence was obtained from a human donor in a cohort sampled during active COVID-19. The source material was peripheral blood. The gene calls are TRBV6-6 and TRBJ1-4, with 7 bases aligning to TRBD1. The CDR3: CASSYSGDSREKLFF. CDR3 nucleotides: TGTGCCAGCAGTTACTCGGGGGACAGTCGGGAAAAACTGTTTTTT.